This T cell receptor beta chain was found in a study of identical twins. Findings and caveats of the study: Modelling underestimated the level of out-of-frame TCR alpha sharing observed in monozygotic twins. Whereas memory repertoires showed no such difference, abundant cord blood beta clonotypes carried fewer insertions.

TCRdb processed the 5' RACE reads anew with MiXCR; each CDR3 protein has one entry. The table lists 1.5 million to 2 million distinct CDR3 sequences, about 32% of them singletons. The donors were all healthy and Caucasian. This clonotype was observed a few times. Its antigen is unidentified. V shed 4 bases and J shed 3 bases, with 12 bases lying between them. Germline loops: CDR1 DFQATT, CDR2 SNEGSKA (reference sequence). The CDR3 length is 13 residues. The gene calls are TRBV20-1 and TRBJ1-1, with D maybe TRBD1 (6 bases). This TCR came from a newborn girl in good health. Sequenced sample: cord blood. CDR3 region: CSANLDSDTEAFF. DNA for the CDR3: TGCAGTGCTAATCTGGACAGCGACACTGAAGCTTTCTTT.